Below are 14 T cell receptor beta chains sequenced from a single sample in a study of blood T cell repertoires in COVID-19. TCRdb keeps only in-frame clones here, not all; method: immunoSEQ multiplex PCR. The repertoire has roughly 49,000 clones, approximately 86% of them found once; the top ten carry 3.5% to 5%. Sequencing was done on a sample of peripheral blood. These receptors originate from an elderly man with active COVID-19.

V and J are TRBV7-3 and TRBJ2-1; 9 bases match TRBD2. The CDR3 totals 17 residues. V dropped 5 bases and J dropped 2; count of bases not matched to a gene: 10. The germline V gene encodes CDR1 SGHTA and CDR2 FQGTGA. The CDR3 protein is CASSPAAGGPAYNEQFF. CDR3 nucleotide sequence: TGTGCCAGCAGCCCCGCGGCGGGAGGGCCTGCCTACAATGAGCAGTTCTTC.

This chain uses TRBV5-4 with TRBJ2-3; TRBD1 matches 11 bases. The germline V gene encodes CDR1 SGHNT and CDR2 YYREEE (reference sequence). Trimming cost V 1 base and J 6 bases; bases outside gene matches: 4. The length of the CDR3 is 15 residues. The CDR3 region is CASSLWDRGSDTQYF. The CDR3 DNA is TGTGCCAGCAGCTTGTGGGACAGGGGGTCCGATACGCAGTATTTT.

This clone was picked up a small number of times. J is TRBJ2-7 and V is TRBV29-1; D uncertain. Germline V lookup: CDR1 SQVTM, CDR2 ANQGSEA. Between the trimmed V and J ends, which lost 4 bases and 6 bases, there was a span of 13 bases. The CDR3 is made up of 12 amino acids. CDR3 coding DNA: TGCAGCGTTGGAGACGGAGTTCGCGAGCAGTACTTC. Its translation: CSVGDGVREQYF.

Worth noting for this clone: At one of its ends the junction is not consistent with the germline gene, which may arise from a read error. The rearrangement uses TRBV6-2 or TRBV6-3 and TRBJ2-7; 10 positions match TRBD2. Germline V gene lookup returns CDR1 MNHEY and CDR2 SVGEGT. The CDR3 has 17 residues. Written as DNA, the CDR3 is TGTGCCAGCAGTTACTCGACTAGCGGGTCCTCCTCCGACGAGCAGTACTTC. The encoded protein is CASSYSTSGSSSDEQYF.

This clone was seen just once. The rearrangement uses TRBV2 and TRBJ2-1, with D possibly matching TRBD1 (5 bases). Trimming removed 6 bases from V and 5 bases from J, with 11 bases in between. The CDR3 is made up of 13 amino acids. Germline V gene lookup returns CDR1 SNHLY and CDR2 FYNNEI. The CDR3 loop is CASRGRADNEQFF. DNA for the CDR3: TGTGCCAGCAGGGGCAGGGCAGACAATGAGCAGTTCTTC.

The chain links TRBV30 to TRBJ1-2, with D possibly TRBD1 on 5 matching bases. The CDR3 loop spans 13 amino acids. V shed 2 bases and J shed 3 bases, with 10 bases lying between them. Germline CDR1 is GTSNPN and CDR2 is SVGIG (reference sequence). The CDR3 sequence: CAWSPDRDYGYTF. DNA for the CDR3: TGTGCCTGGAGTCCCGACAGAGACTATGGCTACACCTTC.

The chain employs TRBV9 and TRBJ2-7; 14 bases align to TRBD2. The V gene end was trimmed by 4 bases and the J gene end by 5 bases; junction bases not matched to a gene: 5. The CDR3 runs to 15 residues. CDR1 and CDR2 from the germline V gene are SGDLS and YYNGEE. The CDR3 nucleotides read TGTGCCAGCAGCCCTGGGACTAGCGGGAGTGACGAGCAGTACTTC. Its protein product is CASSPGTSGSDEQYF.

The rearrangement links TRBV9 to TRBJ1-1, with 9 nucleotides matching TRBD1. The V gene end was trimmed by 3 bases and the J gene end by 11 bases; junction bases not matched to a gene: 8. Germline assignment: CDR1 SGDLS and CDR2 YYNGEE. The CDR3 is 13 residues long. The CDR3 DNA sequence: TGTGCCAGCAGCGAACAGGGGGCTAGATCGGCTTTCTTT. As protein: CASSEQGARSAFF.

The rearrangement uses TRBV19 and TRBJ2-4; no firm D call. V lost 6 bases and J lost 0, with 9 bases in between. Germline loops: CDR1 LNHDA, CDR2 SQIVND (reference sequence). This CDR3 contains 14 residues. The CDR3: CASSPEVAKNIQYF. CDR3 nucleotides: TGTGCCAGTAGCCCCGAGGTAGCCAAAAACATTCAGTACTTC.

The chain has TRBV7-8 and TRBJ2-5, with 11 bases fitting TRBD2. The CDR3 length is 15 residues. Germline V lookup: CDR1 SGHVS, CDR2 FQNEAQ. The junction had 10 bases not matched to a gene; V was cut back by 6 bases and J by 7 bases. The CDR3 loop reads CASSPTSGKSATQYF. Here the CDR3 DNA reads TGTGCCAGCAGTCCGACTAGCGGGAAGTCAGCGACCCAGTACTTC.

This clone appeared a few times. The chain joins TRBV27 to TRBJ1-2; TRBD1 agrees at 11 bases. From germline, CDR1 is MNHEY and CDR2 SMNVEV (reference sequence). The CDR3 has 15 residues. The V and J ends lost 4 bases and 7 bases, in that order; junction bases with no gene match: 8. CDR3 loop: CASSSTGQGARGYTF. In DNA form, the CDR3 reads TGTGCCAGCAGTTCCACCGGACAGGGGGCGCGTGGCTACACCTTC.

V and J are TRBV6-2 or TRBV6-3 and TRBJ1-2, with D possibly matching TRBD1 (6 bases). Germline CDR1 reads MNHEY; CDR2 reads SVGEGT. This CDR3 spans 15 amino acids. Trimming removed 6 bases at V and 4 bases at J, with 18 bases between. CDR3 DNA sequence: TGTGCCAGCAGCCCAAGATCAGGGGACCGCTATGGCTACACCTTC. It encodes CASSPRSGDRYGYTF.

The V and J genes are TRBV7-9 and TRBJ1-2; 8 positions agree with TRBD1. The length of the CDR3 is 13 residues. J was trimmed by 7 bases and V by 4 bases; bases with no gene match: 5. Per germline, CDR1 SEHNR and CDR2 FQNEAQ (reference sequence). The CDR3 bases are TGTGCCAGCAGCTCGACAGGGGTCTCTGGCTACACCTTC. Translated, it gives CASSSTGVSGYTF.

V is TRBV7-2 and J is TRBJ2-5; 8 nucleotides match TRBD1. Germline assignment: CDR1 SGHTA and CDR2 FQGNSA. Unmatched junction bases numbered 5, after V lost 3 bases and J lost 5 bases. The CDR3 loop spans 14 amino acids. The CDR3 DNA sequence: TGTGCCAGCAGCTTGGGCAGGGGGCTTGAGACCCAGTACTTC. Amino acids: CASSLGRGLETQYF.